These 3 T cell receptor beta chains share one sample of origin, sequenced in a study of T cell responses to AZD1222 COVID-19 vaccine. Sequencing used immunoSEQ multiplex PCR; TCRdb keeps in-frame clones, though not all of them. The table includes roughly 180,000 clones, 90% to 95% detected once. Sequencing used peripheral blood, obtained 28 days after the second AZD1222 dose. The origin of the receptors is an adult who received the AZD1222 COVID-19 vaccine.

This chain uses TRBV7-2 with TRBJ1-6; no reliable D call. This CDR3 region has 13 residues. The ends were cut back, 5 bases at V and 8 bases at J, with 10 bases in the middle. Germline V lookup: CDR1 SGHTA, CDR2 FQGNSA. Here the CDR3 DNA reads TGTGCCAGCAGCCAAAACAGAGATTCACCCCTCCACTTT. Residues: CASSQNRDSPLHF.

The gene calls are TRBV25-1 and TRBJ2-7; 8 bases are a match to TRBD2. The CDR3 runs 15 residues. Germline CDR1 reads MGHDK; CDR2 reads SYGVNS. The junction had 4 bases not matched to a gene; V was cut back by 1 base and J by 2 bases. CDR3 DNA: TGTGCCAGCAGTGAATTATTAGCGGGGACCTACGAGCAGTACTTC. Encoded protein: CASSELLAGTYEQYF.

The chain has TRBV24-1 and TRBJ2-7, with D maybe TRBD1 (6 bases). Germline V lookup: CDR1 KGHDR, CDR2 SFDVKD. Trimming took off 5 bases at V and 7 bases at J, with 14 bases between the two ends. The CDR3 sequence is 13 residues long. CDR3 protein: CATSGGTPREQYF. The CDR3 region has the DNA TGTGCCACCAGTGGTGGGACACCACGAGAGCAGTACTTC.